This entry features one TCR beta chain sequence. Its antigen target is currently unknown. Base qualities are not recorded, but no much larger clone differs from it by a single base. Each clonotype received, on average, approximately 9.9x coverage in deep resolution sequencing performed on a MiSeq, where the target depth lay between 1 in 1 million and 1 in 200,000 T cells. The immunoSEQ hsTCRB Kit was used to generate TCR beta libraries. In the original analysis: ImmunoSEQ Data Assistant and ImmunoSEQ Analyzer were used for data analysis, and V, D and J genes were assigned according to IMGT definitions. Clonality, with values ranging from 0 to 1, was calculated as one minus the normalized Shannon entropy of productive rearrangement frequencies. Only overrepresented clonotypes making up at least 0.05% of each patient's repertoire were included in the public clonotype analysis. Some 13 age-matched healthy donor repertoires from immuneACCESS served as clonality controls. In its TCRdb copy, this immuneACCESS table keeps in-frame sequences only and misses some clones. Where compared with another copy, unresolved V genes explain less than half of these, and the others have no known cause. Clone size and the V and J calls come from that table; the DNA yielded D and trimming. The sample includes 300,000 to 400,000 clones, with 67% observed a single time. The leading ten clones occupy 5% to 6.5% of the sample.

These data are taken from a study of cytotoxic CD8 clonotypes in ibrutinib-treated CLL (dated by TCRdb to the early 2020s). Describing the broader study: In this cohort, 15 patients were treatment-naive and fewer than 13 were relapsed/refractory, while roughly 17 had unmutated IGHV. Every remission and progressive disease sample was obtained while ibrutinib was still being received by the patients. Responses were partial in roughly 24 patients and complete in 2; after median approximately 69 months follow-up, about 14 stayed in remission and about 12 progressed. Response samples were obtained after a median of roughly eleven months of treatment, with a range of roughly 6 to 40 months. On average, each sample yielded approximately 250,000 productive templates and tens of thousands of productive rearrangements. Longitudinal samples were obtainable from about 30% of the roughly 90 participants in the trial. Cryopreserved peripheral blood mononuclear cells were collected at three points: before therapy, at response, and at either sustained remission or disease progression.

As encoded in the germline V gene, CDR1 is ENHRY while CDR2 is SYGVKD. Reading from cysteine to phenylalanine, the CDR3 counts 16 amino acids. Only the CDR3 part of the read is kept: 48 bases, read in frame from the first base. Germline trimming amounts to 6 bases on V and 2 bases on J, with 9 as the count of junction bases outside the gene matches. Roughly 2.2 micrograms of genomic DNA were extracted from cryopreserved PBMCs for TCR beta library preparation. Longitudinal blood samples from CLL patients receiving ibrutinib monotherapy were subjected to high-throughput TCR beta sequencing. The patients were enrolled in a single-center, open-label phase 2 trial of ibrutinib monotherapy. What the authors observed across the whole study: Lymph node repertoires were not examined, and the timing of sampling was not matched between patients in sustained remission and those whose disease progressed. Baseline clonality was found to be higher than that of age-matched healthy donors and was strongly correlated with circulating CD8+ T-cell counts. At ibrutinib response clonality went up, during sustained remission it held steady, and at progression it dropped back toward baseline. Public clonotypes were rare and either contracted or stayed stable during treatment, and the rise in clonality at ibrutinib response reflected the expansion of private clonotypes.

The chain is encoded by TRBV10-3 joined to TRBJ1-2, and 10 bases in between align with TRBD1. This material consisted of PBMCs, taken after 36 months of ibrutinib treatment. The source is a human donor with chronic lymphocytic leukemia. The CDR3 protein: CAISRTGGDTNYGYTF. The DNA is TGTGCCATCAGCAGGACAGGGGGTGACACCAACTATGGCTACACCTTC.